This TCR beta chain was recorded in a study of cytomegalovirus exposure and HLA in healthy donors. Donors had nominal health at sampling but likely had unrecorded immune exposures. Researchers ran the PCR with 60 Vbeta and 13 Jbeta primers. Measured with immunoSEQ multiplex PCR; TCRdb has only the in-frame clones, and not every one. The sample shows 100,000 to 150,000 clones, roughly 81% of them seen only once. With regard to this clone: What it binds is not known.

Findings and caveats of the study: Reports state that TCR beta sequences accurately predicted most subjects' HLA-A and HLA-B alleles.

CDR3 length: 16 amino acids. With 4 bases clipped from V and 0 bases from J, the junction kept 7 bases outside the gene matches. Germline CDR1 and CDR2: SNHLY and FYNNEI. V gene TRBV2 combines with J gene TRBJ2-3; 7 bases are a match to TRBD2. Sequencing was carried out using PBMCs. This receptor was obtained from a woman aged 30 to 39 in good health and CMV-seronegative. CDR3 protein: CASSALTSPSTDTQYF. For the CDR3, the DNA is TGTGCCAGCAGTGCCCTGACTAGCCCTAGCACAGATACGCAGTATTTT.